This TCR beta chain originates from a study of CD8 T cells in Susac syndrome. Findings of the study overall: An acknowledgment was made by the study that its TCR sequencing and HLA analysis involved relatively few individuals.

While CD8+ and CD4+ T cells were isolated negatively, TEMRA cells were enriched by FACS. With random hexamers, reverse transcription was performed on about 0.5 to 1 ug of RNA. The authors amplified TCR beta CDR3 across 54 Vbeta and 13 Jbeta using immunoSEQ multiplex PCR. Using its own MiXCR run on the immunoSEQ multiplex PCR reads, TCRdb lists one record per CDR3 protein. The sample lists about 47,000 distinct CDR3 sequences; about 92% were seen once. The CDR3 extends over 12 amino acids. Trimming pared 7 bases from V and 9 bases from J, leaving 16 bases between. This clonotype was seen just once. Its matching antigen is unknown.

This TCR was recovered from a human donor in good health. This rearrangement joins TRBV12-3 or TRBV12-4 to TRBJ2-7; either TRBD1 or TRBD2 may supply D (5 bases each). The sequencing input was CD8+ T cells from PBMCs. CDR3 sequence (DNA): TGTGCCAGCACCCGGGACGGCCGCATGCAGTACTTC. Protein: CASTRDGRMQYF.